What follows are 20 T cell receptor delta chains derived from one specimen sequenced in a study of Vδ1+ human thymocytes. Overall study results and limits: Highly polyclonal TRG and TRD repertoires with Gaussian CDR3 length distributions appeared in thymus.

Their target antigens are unknown. RNA was extracted from the cells and then reverse transcribed. The CDR3 regions were amplified by multiplex PCR from V-gene primers to a constant-region primer. TCRdb reanalysed the multiplex PCR reads via CATT. The sample lists 70,000 to 90,000 delta-chain clones; more than 30% were seen once. Sequenced material: Vdelta1+ gamma-delta thymocytes from the thymus. Subset defined: FACS-sorted CD3+ TCRalphabeta- TCRVdelta1+ TCRVdelta2- thymocytes. The receptors derive from a boy in the first two years of life who had congenital heart surgery.

The rearrangement links TRDV1 to TRDJ1, with D hard to call. V gave up 2 bases and J gave up 0 bases, with 13 bases separating them. Germline CDR1 and CDR2: TSWWSYY and QGS. The CDR3 contains 16 residues. The CDR3 spells CALGELNPPYTDKLIF. The CDR3, as DNA: TGTGCTCTTGGGGAATTAAACCCTCCTTACACCGATAAACTCATCTTT.

V usage is TRDV1 and J usage is TRDJ1; D unclear. Germline CDR1 and CDR2: TSWWSYY and QGS. The V gene lost 5 bases and the J gene lost 3 bases, with 19 bases spanning the gap. CDR3 length: 16 amino acids. The CDR3 nucleotides are TGTGCTCTTGGGAAAAGCGGAGGAATTGCGTCCGATAAACTCATCTTT. This sequence encodes CALGKSGGIASDKLIF.

The gene calls are TRDV1 and TRDJ1; 10 bases match TRDD3. The CDR3 is 26 residues long. Trimming removed 3 bases from V and 0 bases from J; junction bases left unmatched: 34. The germline V gene has CDR1 TSWWSYY and CDR2 QGS. Written as DNA, the CDR3 is TGTGCTCTTGGGGAGCCCCCCCGAAGCACCTGTACTACTGGGGGATCCCTTCCCCTATACACCGATAAACTCATCTTT. It specifies CALGEPPRSTCTTGGSLPLYTDKLIF.

This clone was counted a few times. This chain uses TRDV1 with TRDJ1, with 9 bases aligning to TRDD2. CDR3 length: 22 amino acids. The J segment lost 1 base and the V segment lost 3 bases, leaving 24 bases of the junction unmatched. Germline assignment: CDR1 TSWWSYY and CDR2 QGS. CDR3 DNA: TGTGCTCTTGGGGACCCGCCTTCCTACAGCGATGGGAGACGTTTTTCCACCGATAAACTCATCTTT. Translating gives CALGDPPSYSDGRRFSTDKLIF.

J is TRDJ1 and V is TRDV1; the D gene could be TRDD2 or TRDD3 (7 bases each). V lost 1 base to trimming and J lost 0 bases, with 36 bases between them. The CDR3 runs 24 residues. Germline CDR1 is TSWWSYY and CDR2 is QGS. CDR3 sequence (DNA): TGTGCTCTTGGGGAACCCTCCTTCCTCACTAAAGTTACTGGGGAAGTCGATTACACCGATAAACTCATCTTT. Protein product: CALGEPSFLTKVTGEVDYTDKLIF.

This chain connects TRDV1 to TRDJ1, with D perhaps TRDD3 (5 bases). With 6 bases removed from V and 5 bases from J, the gap between germline ends came to 34 bases. Germline V CDR1 and CDR2: TSWWSYY, QGS. This CDR3 is 20 amino acids long. The CDR3 DNA reads TGTGCTCTTGGATTATGTAGGGGGGTTTCCCCACTTGAGATATGTGATAAACTCATCTTT. As protein: CALGLCRGVSPLEICDKLIF.

Note on this clone: This may arise from a read error, as a much more abundant clone is one base away. The rearrangement joins TRDV2 to TRDJ1; D is tentatively TRDD2 or TRDD3 (5 bases each). V was clipped by 1 base and J by 4 bases, with 15 bases between them. CDR1 is GEAIGNYY, CDR2 EKD, per germline. There are 15 residues in the CDR3. CDR3: CACDTWGLPDDKLIF. The CDR3 nucleotides read TGTGCCTGTGACACGTGGGGACTTCCCGACGATAAACTCATCTTT.

In this sample, this clone turned up a few times. The J gene is TRDJ1, the V gene TRDV1, with no clear D. Per germline, CDR1 TSWWSYY and CDR2 QGS. The CDR3 is 15 amino acids. V lost 1 base and J 0 bases, leaving 9 bases between the germline ends. The CDR3 region is CALGEPPLYTDKLIF. The CDR3 nucleotides are TGTGCTCTTGGGGAACCCCCCCTGTACACCGATAAACTCATCTTT.

The genes are TRDV2 and TRDJ1; D is possibly TRDD2 (5 bases). CDR1 GEAIGNYY and CDR2 EKD come from the germline V gene. Trimming stripped 5 bases from V and 0 bases from J, with 21 bases between. This CDR3 has 17 residues. For the CDR3, the DNA is TGTGCCTGTGCCACGCGAGGGGCCCCTTCGTACACCGATAAACTCATCTTT. As protein: CACATRGAPSYTDKLIF.

The chain is built from TRDV1 and TRDJ1, with 8 bases aligning to TRDD3. Germline V CDR1 and CDR2: TSWWSYY, QGS. V shed 3 bases and J 1 base; nucleotides not matched to a gene: 16. This CDR3 is built from 19 residues. The CDR3 coding sequence is TGTGCTCTTGGGGACCAGGCCTTGTACTGGGGGCTTTCCACCGATAAACTCATCTTT. Translating gives CALGDQALYWGLSTDKLIF.

This clone appeared a few times. The chain recombines TRDV1 with TRDJ1, with 7 nucleotides matching TRDD3. Germline-derived CDR1 and CDR2 are TSWWSYY and QGS. The V gene end was trimmed by 5 bases and the J gene end by 0 bases; junction bases not matched to a gene: 15. This CDR3 region has 18 residues. The CDR3 loop is CALGNSGLRGGYTDKLIF. For the CDR3, the DNA is TGTGCTCTTGGGAACAGCGGCCTACGAGGGGGATACACCGATAAACTCATCTTT.

The chain couples TRDV1 to TRDJ1; D may be TRDD2 (6 bases). CDR3 length: 17 residues. CDR1 is TSWWSYY, CDR2 QGS, per germline. Between the trimmed V and J ends, which lost 5 bases and 0 bases, there was a span of 19 bases. CDR3 in amino acids: CALGKLSYRDYTDKLIF. CDR3 coding DNA: TGTGCTCTTGGGAAGCTTTCCTATCGGGACTACACCGATAAACTCATCTTT.

The chain combines TRDV2 with TRDJ1; 9 bases are shared with TRDD3. Trimming at V came to 4 bases and at J to 1 base, leaving 30 bases not matched to a gene. This CDR3 comprises 23 residues. Germline values: CDR1 GEAIGNYY, CDR2 EKD. This chain's CDR3 is CACDERSFSLLLGDTPVTDKLIF. The CDR3 bases are TGTGCCTGTGATGAGAGGAGTTTTTCTCTTCTTCTTGGGGATACGCCTGTCACCGATAAACTCATCTTT.

The V gene is TRDV1, the J gene TRDJ1; 10 bases line up with TRDD3. Germline-derived CDR1 and CDR2 are TSWWSYY and QGS. This CDR3 has 17 amino acids. The ends lost 1 base at V and 0 bases at J; junction bases unmatched: 5. The CDR3 protein is CALGERTGGFYTDKLIF. In DNA, the CDR3 is TGTGCTCTTGGGGAACGTACTGGGGGATTCTACACCGATAAACTCATCTTT.

This clone was seen a few times. V usage is TRDV1 and J usage is TRDJ1, with D tentatively TRDD3 (8 bases). This CDR3 region has 21 residues. Germline values: CDR1 TSWWSYY, CDR2 QGS. With 6 bases removed from V and 2 bases from J, the gap between germline ends came to 34 bases. In DNA form, the CDR3 reads TGTGCTCTTGGAGGATTTCCTACGGGACTGGGGGTCTCCCGGCCGACCGATAAACTCATCTTT. It translates to CALGGFPTGLGVSRPTDKLIF.

The chain links TRDV2 to TRDJ1; 9 bases are a match to TRDD3. After removal of 5 bases from V and 0 bases from J, the junction contained 12 bases not matched to a gene. CDR3 length: 17 residues. CDR1 and CDR2 (germline): GEAIGNYY, EKD. This chain's CDR3 is CACVLRGYVGNTDKLIF. The CDR3 bases are TGTGCCTGTGTGTTACGGGGATACGTAGGAAACACCGATAAACTCATCTTT.

This clone has just a few counts. The rearrangement uses TRDV1 and TRDJ1; 13 bases are a match to TRDD3. CDR1 is TSWWSYY and CDR2 is QGS in the germline V gene. The CDR3 totals 22 residues. Trimming removed 5 bases from V and 8 bases from J; junction bases left unmatched: 29. CDR3 bases: TGTGCTCTTGGGACCGTTACTTCCCGTTATAGAACCTGGTACTGGGGGATACGGAAACTCATCTTT. It yields the protein CALGTVTSRYRTWYWGIRKLIF.

This clone was observed a handful of times. This sample includes further DNA sequences coding for the same CDR3. The chain joins TRDV1 to TRDJ1; 9 nucleotides align to TRDD3. The CDR3 runs to 17 residues. The ends lost 1 base at V and 0 bases at J; junction bases unmatched: 6. Looked up from germline, CDR1 is TSWWSYY and CDR2 is QGS. The CDR3 DNA sequence: TGTGCTCTTGGGGAACGTTACTGGGGGACGTACACCGATAAACTCATCTTT. It translates to CALGERYWGTYTDKLIF.

This chain links TRDV1 with TRDJ1; D is uncertain. Germline V gene lookup returns CDR1 TSWWSYY and CDR2 QGS. The CDR3 spans 17 residues. Trimming took off 2 bases at V and 1 base at J, with 17 bases between the two ends. CDR3 nucleotide sequence: TGTGCTCTTGGGGAAGCCTTTAAGGCTAGCGGCACCGATAAACTCATCTTT. Protein sequence: CALGEAFKASGTDKLIF.

The chain employs TRDV1 and TRDJ1; 8 nucleotides align to TRDD3. Germline loops: CDR1 TSWWSYY, CDR2 QGS. There are 20 residues in the CDR3. Unmatched junction bases numbered 23, after V lost 1 base and J lost 7 bases. The CDR3 coding sequence is TGTGCTCTTGGGGAACCGGTTTTCCTTGCCACTTTACTGGGGGGGCCTAAACTCATCTTT. Residues: CALGEPVFLATLLGGPKLIF.